What follows are 21 T cell receptor beta chains derived from one specimen sequenced in a study of tumor-infiltrating lymphocytes in oesophageal squamous cell carcinoma. MiXCR was run by TCRdb on the PCR reads, yielding one entry per CDR3 protein. The table shows 15,000 to 25,000 distinct CDR3 sequences, with 39% occurring only once. The sequencing sample was made of esophageal tumor tissue. The receptor set was obtained from a male donor with esophageal squamous cell carcinoma.

This clonotype has a handful of counts. This chain connects TRBV27 to TRBJ2-1; tentatively, D is TRBD1 or TRBD2 (6 bases each). The J call may be incorrect, as the DNA end agrees better with TRBJ2-7. Per the germline V gene, CDR1 is MNHEY and CDR2 is SMNVEV (reference sequence). This CDR3 is built from 16 residues. For the CDR3, the DNA is TGTGCCAGCAGTTCCGCAGGGGAGGCAAGCCCCTACGAGCAGTACTTC. Its translation is CASSSAGEASPYEQYF.

This clonotype showed up just once. Germline is not matched at one junction end, which may reflect a read error. DNA of the CDR3: TGTGCCAGCAGCTTCCGCACTAGCGGGAACACCGGGGAGCTGTTTTTT. Its protein is CASSFRTSGNTGELFF. The chain combines TRBV5-3 with TRBJ2-2; 8 positions agree with TRBD2. TRBV5-3 has ORF status, its function being uncertain. The CDR3 contains 16 residues.

The V gene is TRBV7-8, the J gene TRBJ2-5; a weak D match, TRBD2 (5 bases). The germline CDR1 and CDR2 sequences are SGHVS and FQNEAQ. The CDR3 consists of 16 residues. The ends were cut back, 5 bases at V and 5 bases at J, with 21 bases in the middle. CDR3: CASSHYEGLPGETQYF. The CDR3 DNA sequence: TGTGCCAGCAGCCATTATGAAGGACTTCCCGGGGAGACCCAGTACTTC.

This clonotype occurred many times. This chain uses TRBV19 with TRBJ2-1; D unresolved. Trimming pared 3 bases from V and 3 bases from J, leaving 18 bases between. This CDR3 contains 17 residues. Per germline, CDR1 LNHDA and CDR2 SQIVND (reference sequence). The CDR3 is CASSITSDRFFYNEQFF. The CDR3 DNA reads as TGTGCCAGTAGTATCACCTCTGATCGGTTTTTCTACAATGAGCAGTTCTTC.

This clonotype has more than one count but fewer than ten. The chain employs TRBV7-6 and TRBJ2-4, with D uncertain. The DNA end favors TRBJ1-2, so the J call may be wrong. The CDR3 contains 15 residues. CDR1 is SGHVS and CDR2 is FNYEAQ in the germline V gene. In DNA, the CDR3 is TGTGCCAGCAGCTTACCCCCCCTGGATCCCTATGGCTACACCTTC. Translated, it gives CASSLPPLDPYGYTF.

About this clonotype: This clone may be a read error of a much larger clone one base away. V and J are TRBV7-9 and TRBJ2-1; the match to TRBD2 covers 8 bases. The closer fit of TRBJ2-7 to the DNA end suggests the J call may be wrong. The CDR3 is 14 amino acids. Germline V lookup: CDR1 SEHNR, CDR2 FQNEAQ (reference sequence). The CDR3, as DNA: TGTGCCAGCAGCTCTATTCCGGGACTAGAAGAGCAGTACTTC. This gives the protein CASSSIPGLEEQYF.

The sample holds a few counts of this clonotype. The V call is TRBV24-1, the J call TRBJ2-4; 8 bases line up with TRBD1. There are 15 residues in the CDR3. Germline CDR1 is KGHDR and CDR2 is SFDVKD. The J segment lost 2 bases and the V segment lost 8 bases, leaving 7 bases of the junction unmatched. The DNA for the CDR3 is TGTGCCACCACCAGGACAGGGAGGACCAAAAACATTCAGTACTTC. This gives the protein CATTRTGRTKNIQYF.

As regards this clonotype: Sequence at one end of the junction differs from germline and may be a read error. The rearrangement joins TRBV7-6 to TRBJ2-5; D may match TRBD1 or TRBD2 (5 bases each). In germline, CDR1 is SGHVS, CDR2 FNYEAQ. This CDR3 has 15 amino acids. CDR3 in DNA: TGTGCCAGCAGCTTGATGAGAGGGGACCGATCACCCCTCCACTTC. Protein sequence: CASSLMRGDRSPLHF.

The chain couples TRBV9 to TRBJ1-2; maybe TRBD1 (5 bases). The CDR3 has 14 amino acids. Germline CDR1 reads SGDLS; CDR2 reads YYNGEE. The germline V and J ends were trimmed by 0 bases and 4 bases, with 10 bases remaining between them. CDR3 nucleotide sequence: TGTGCCAGCAGCGTAGCGAGGGGTGGCTATGGCTACACCTTC. It yields the protein CASSVARGGYGYTF.

This clonotype has a count of ten or more. The V and J genes are TRBV12-3 or TRBV12-4 and TRBJ1-1; TRBD1 matches at 7 bases. This CDR3 is 12 amino acids long. V trimming: 6 bases; J trimming: 6 bases; junction bases outside the gene matches: 4. The CDR3 nucleotides read TGTGCCAGCAGCGGGACAGCGGCTGAAGCTTTCTTT. Encoded protein: CASSGTAAEAFF.

V gene TRBV28 combines with J gene TRBJ2-6; no definite D call. The CDR3 extends over 15 amino acids. Germline CDR1 is MDHEN and CDR2 is SYDVKM. V gave up 6 bases and J gave up 0 bases, with 9 bases separating them. For the CDR3, the DNA is TGTGCCAGCAGCGAACTGACCTCTGGGGCCAACGTCCTGACTTTC. This gives the protein CASSELTSGANVLTF.

This clonotype is classed as medium-sized. The chain recombines TRBV12-3 or TRBV12-4 with TRBJ2-1; TRBD1 matches 11 bases. This CDR3 has 20 amino acids. V was pared by 3 bases and J by 5 bases, with 18 bases of the junction left unmatched. The CDR3 DNA reads TGTGCCAGCAGTTTTTTCCTGGACACTGGGACAGGGGGGACTCACAATGAGCAGTTCTTC. Translation gives CASSFFLDTGTGGTHNEQFF.

This clonotype was seen at least ten times. This sequence joins TRBV19 and TRBJ1-5; weak D call: TRBD1 (5 bases). V lost 1 base and J lost 5, with 15 bases in between. The length of the CDR3 is 16 residues. Germline V lookup: CDR1 LNHDA, CDR2 SQIVND (reference sequence). In nucleotides, the CDR3 is TGTGCCAGTAGTATAGGGCAGGGAGGGGTACATCAGCCCCAGCATTTT. As protein: CASSIGQGGVHQPQHF. The complete variable domain, with remaining parts taken from reference TRBV19 and TRBJ1-5, reads DGGITQSPKYLFRKEGQNVTLSCEQNLNHDAMYWYRQDPGQGLRLIYYSQIVNDFQKGDIAEGYSVSREKKESFPLTVTSAQKNPTAFYLCASSIGQGGVHQPQHFGDGTRLSIL.

This clonotype was counted at least ten times. This rearrangement joins TRBV27 to TRBJ2-5; D is perhaps TRBD1 (6 bases). This CDR3 region has 15 residues. V lost 6 bases, J lost 5 bases, and 19 bases lay in between. Germline-derived CDR1 and CDR2 are MNHEY and SMNVEV (reference sequence). CDR3 region: CASRPGTPDLETQYF. The DNA of the CDR3 is TGTGCCAGCAGACCCGGGACACCCGACCTGGAGACCCAGTACTTC.

This chain uses TRBV7-8 with TRBJ2-1, with a possible D match to TRBD1 (6 bases). The CDR3 runs to 13 residues. The germline V and J ends were trimmed by 6 bases and 15 bases, with 21 bases remaining between them. Germline-derived CDR1 and CDR2 are SGHVS and FQNEAQ. The CDR3 here is CASSPRGPTDRFF. CDR3 nucleotide sequence: TGTGCCAGCAGTCCCAGGGGACCTACCGACCGGTTCTTC.

At least ten counts were recorded for this clonotype. This rearrangement joins TRBV7-2 to TRBJ2-7; D is uncertain. V was shortened by 5 bases and J by 4 bases, with 6 bases between the two germline ends. Germline V CDR1 and CDR2: SGHTA, FQGNSA. This CDR3 is 11 amino acids long. The CDR3 sequence: CASSLTYEQYF. The CDR3 DNA sequence: TGTGCCAGCAGCCTCACATACGAGCAGTACTTC.

This clonotype was observed a handful of times. Likely a read error: the CDR3 ends without its conserved phenylalanine or tryptophan. The limits of the CDR3 on the DNA are not certain, so only TCRdb's listed CDR3 is given. This rearrangement joins TRBV7-3 to TRBJ1-1; the table gives TRBD1 as D, unverified against the DNA. Germline V gives CDR1 SGHTA, CDR2 FQGTGA. The CDR3 adds up to 17 amino acids, both ends counted. This CDR3 is CASSWRPPLAMSSSSGQ.

There are many counts of this clonotype. The chain combines TRBV5-8 with TRBJ2-7, with 7 bases aligning to TRBD1. Germline V gives CDR1 SGHTS, CDR2 YDEGEE. The CDR3 length is 14 residues. J gave up 7 bases and V 0 bases, and 7 bases lay outside the gene matches. Here the CDR3 DNA reads TGTGCCAGCAGCTTGGGGACAGGTCTTGGGGAGCAGTACTTC. Translated, it gives CASSLGTGLGEQYF.

The V gene is TRBV7-6, the J gene TRBJ2-3, with TRBD1 matching 7 bases. The tail of the sequence fits TRBJ2-7 better, so the J call may be wrong. CDR1 is SGHVS and CDR2 is FNYEAQ in the germline V gene. There are 15 residues in the CDR3. CDR3 sequence reads: CASSSRWGTAYEQYF. The CDR3 nucleotides are TGTGCCAGCAGCTCTCGTTGGGGGACAGCCTACGAGCAGTACTTC.

J is TRBJ2-3 and V is TRBV6-5; D uncertain. CDR1 is MNHEY and CDR2 is SVGAGI in the germline V gene. The V end lost 6 bases, the J end lost 0 bases, and 10 bases lay between the germline ends. The CDR3 spans 14 residues. CDR3 sequence (DNA): TGTGCCAGCAGAACTTTTTTTAGCACAGATACGCAGTATTTT. Translation gives CASRTFFSTDTQYF.

Ten or more counts support this clonotype. Because the CDR3's place on the DNA is in doubt, the DNA is left out and the CDR3 is given as listed by TCRdb. The chain combines TRBV6-1 with TRBJ2-6; TRBD1 was called by the table and not checked on the DNA. The germline CDR1 and CDR2 sequences are MNHNS and SASEGT. With termini counted, the CDR3 has 16 amino acids. CDR3 residues: CASRTTGTGAWLHLRF.